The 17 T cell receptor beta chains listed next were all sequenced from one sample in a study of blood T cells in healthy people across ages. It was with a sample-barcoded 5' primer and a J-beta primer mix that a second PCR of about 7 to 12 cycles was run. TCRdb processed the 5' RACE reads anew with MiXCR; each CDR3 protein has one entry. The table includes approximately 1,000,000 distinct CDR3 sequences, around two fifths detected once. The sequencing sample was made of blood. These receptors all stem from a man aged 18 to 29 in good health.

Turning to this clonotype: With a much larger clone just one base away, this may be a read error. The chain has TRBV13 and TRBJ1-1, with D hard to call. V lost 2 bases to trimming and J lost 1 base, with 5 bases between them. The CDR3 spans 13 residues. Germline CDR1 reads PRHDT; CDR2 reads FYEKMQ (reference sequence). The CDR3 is CASSLHPNTEAFF. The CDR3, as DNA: TGTGCCAGCAGCTTACACCCGAACACTGAAGCTTTCTTT.

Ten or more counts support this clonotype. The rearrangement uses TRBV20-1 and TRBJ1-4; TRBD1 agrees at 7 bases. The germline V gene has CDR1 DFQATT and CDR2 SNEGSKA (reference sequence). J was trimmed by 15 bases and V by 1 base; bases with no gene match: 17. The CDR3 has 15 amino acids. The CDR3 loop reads CSARVPDTTGKRMFF. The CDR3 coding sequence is TGCAGTGCTAGAGTACCAGACACGACAGGGAAGAGGATGTTTTTT.

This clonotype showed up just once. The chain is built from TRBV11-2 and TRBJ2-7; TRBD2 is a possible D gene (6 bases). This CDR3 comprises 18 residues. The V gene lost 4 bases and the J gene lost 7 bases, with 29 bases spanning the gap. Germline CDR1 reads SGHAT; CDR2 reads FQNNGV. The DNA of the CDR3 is TGTGCCAGCAGCTCGCGGGGAGTGGCTAGTCTTGGAAGTTCGGAGCAGTACTTC. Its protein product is CASSSRGVASLGSSEQYF.

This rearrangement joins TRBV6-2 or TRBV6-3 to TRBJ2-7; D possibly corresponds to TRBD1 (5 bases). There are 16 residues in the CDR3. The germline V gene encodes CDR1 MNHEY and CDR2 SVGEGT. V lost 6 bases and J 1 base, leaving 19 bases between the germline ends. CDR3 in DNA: TGTGCCAGCAGGCACTGCCAGGGCAGGGATTCCTACGAGCAGTACTTC. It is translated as CASRHCQGRDSYEQYF.

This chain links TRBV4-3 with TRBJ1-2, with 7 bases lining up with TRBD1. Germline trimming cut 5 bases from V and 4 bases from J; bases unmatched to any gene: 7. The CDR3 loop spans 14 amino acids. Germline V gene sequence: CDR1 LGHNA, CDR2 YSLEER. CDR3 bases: TGCGCCAGCAGCGCGAAGGGGGCTCTCTATGGCTACACCTTC. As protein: CASSAKGALYGYTF.

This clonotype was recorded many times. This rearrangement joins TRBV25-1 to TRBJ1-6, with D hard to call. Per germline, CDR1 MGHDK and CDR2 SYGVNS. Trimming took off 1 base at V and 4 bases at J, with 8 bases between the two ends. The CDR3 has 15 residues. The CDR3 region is CASSEFGPYNSPLHF. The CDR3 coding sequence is TGTGCCAGCAGTGAATTTGGACCTTATAATTCACCCCTCCACTTT. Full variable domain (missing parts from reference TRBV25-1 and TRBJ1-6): EADIYQTPRYLVIGTGKKITLECSQTMGHDKMYWYQQDPGMELHLIHYSYGVNSTEKGDLSSESTVSRIRTEHFPLTLESARPSHTSQYLCASSEFGPYNSPLHFGNGTRLTVT.

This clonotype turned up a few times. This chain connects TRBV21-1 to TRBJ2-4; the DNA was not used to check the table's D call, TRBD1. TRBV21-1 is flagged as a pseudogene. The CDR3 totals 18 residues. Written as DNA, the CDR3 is TGTGCCAGCAGCAAAAGGCGGCGGAAACAAACTGCCAAAAACATTCAGTACTTC. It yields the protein CASSKRRRKQTAKNIQYF.

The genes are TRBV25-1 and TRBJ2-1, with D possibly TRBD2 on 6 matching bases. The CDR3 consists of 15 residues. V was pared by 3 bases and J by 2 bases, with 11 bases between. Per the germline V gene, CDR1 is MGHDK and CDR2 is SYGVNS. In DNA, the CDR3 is TGTGCCAGCAGTGAGGGAGGTAGCGCCTACAATGAGCAGTTCTTC. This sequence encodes CASSEGGSAYNEQFF.

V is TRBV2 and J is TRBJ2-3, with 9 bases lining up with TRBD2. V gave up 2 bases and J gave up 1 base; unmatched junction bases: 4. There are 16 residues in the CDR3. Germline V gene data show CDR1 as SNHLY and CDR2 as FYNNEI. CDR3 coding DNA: TGTGCCAGCAGTGAAAGAGCGGGGGGCCGCACAGATACGCAGTATTTT. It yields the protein CASSERAGGRTDTQYF.

CDR3 region: CASSKTDRSSGNTIYF. CDR3 DNA: TGTGCCAGCAGTAAGACCGACAGGAGCTCTGGAAACACCATATATTTT. V is TRBV12-3 or TRBV12-4 and J is TRBJ1-3, with D maybe TRBD1 (6 bases). The CDR3 spans 16 residues. V was pared by 5 bases and J by 0 bases, with 14 bases between.

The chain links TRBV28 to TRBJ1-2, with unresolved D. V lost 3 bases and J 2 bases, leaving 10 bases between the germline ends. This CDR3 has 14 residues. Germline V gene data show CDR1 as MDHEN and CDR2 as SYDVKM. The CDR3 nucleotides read TGTGCCAGCAGTTTCGCCGGTGAAAACTATGGCTACACCTTC. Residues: CASSFAGENYGYTF.

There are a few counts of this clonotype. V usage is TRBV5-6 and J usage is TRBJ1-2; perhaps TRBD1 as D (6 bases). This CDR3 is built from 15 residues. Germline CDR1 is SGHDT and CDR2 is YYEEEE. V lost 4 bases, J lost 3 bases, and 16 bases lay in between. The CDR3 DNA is TGTGCCAGCAGCCTAACAGGGAGGGTAGACTATGGCTACACCTTC. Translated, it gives CASSLTGRVDYGYTF.

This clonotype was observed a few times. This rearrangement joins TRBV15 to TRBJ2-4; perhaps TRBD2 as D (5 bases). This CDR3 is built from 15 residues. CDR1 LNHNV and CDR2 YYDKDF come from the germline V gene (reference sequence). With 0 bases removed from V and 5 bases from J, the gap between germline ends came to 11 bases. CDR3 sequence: CATSREVREQNIQYF. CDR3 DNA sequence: TGTGCCACCAGCAGAGAAGTACGGGAACAAAACATTCAGTACTTC.

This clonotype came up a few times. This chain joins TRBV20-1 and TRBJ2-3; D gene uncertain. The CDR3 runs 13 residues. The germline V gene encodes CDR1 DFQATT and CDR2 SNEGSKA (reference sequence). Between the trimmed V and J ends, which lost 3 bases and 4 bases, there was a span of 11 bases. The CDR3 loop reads CSASRPEADTQYF. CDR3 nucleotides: TGCAGTGCTAGCCGCCCCGAGGCAGATACGCAGTATTTT.

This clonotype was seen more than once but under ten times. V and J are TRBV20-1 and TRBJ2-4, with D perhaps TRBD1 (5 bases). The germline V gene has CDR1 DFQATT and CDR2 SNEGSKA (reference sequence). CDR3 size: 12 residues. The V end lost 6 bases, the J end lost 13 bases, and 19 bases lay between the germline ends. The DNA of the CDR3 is TGCAGTGCAGGACAACTCTCTAGAGAGCAGTACTTC. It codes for CSAGQLSREQYF.

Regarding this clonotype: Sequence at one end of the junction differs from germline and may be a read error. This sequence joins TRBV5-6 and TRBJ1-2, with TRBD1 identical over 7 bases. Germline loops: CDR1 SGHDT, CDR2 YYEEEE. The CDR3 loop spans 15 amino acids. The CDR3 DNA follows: TGTGCCAGCAGCATAGGGACAGATCCTTACTATGACTACACCTTC. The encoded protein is CASSIGTDPYYDYTF.

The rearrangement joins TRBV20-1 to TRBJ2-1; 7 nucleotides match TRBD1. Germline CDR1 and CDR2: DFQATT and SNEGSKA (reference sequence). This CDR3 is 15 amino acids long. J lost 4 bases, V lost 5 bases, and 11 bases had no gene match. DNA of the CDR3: TGCAGTGCTCCCGGGACAGAGGCGAGGTACAATGAGCAGTTCTTC. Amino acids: CSAPGTEARYNEQFF.